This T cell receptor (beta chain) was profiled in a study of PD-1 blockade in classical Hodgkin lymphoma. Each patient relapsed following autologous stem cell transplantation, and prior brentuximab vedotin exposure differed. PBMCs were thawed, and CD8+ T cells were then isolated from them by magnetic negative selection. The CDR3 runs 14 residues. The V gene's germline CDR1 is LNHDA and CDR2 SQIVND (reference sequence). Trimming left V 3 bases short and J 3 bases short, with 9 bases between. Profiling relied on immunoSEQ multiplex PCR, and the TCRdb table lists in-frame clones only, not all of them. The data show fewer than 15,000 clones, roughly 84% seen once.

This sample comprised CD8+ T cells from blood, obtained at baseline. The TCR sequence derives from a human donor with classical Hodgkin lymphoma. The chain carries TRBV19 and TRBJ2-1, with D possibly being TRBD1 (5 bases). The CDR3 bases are TGTGCCAGTAGTATTAAGGGGATCTACAATGAGCAGTTCTTC. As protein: CASSIKGIYNEQFF.